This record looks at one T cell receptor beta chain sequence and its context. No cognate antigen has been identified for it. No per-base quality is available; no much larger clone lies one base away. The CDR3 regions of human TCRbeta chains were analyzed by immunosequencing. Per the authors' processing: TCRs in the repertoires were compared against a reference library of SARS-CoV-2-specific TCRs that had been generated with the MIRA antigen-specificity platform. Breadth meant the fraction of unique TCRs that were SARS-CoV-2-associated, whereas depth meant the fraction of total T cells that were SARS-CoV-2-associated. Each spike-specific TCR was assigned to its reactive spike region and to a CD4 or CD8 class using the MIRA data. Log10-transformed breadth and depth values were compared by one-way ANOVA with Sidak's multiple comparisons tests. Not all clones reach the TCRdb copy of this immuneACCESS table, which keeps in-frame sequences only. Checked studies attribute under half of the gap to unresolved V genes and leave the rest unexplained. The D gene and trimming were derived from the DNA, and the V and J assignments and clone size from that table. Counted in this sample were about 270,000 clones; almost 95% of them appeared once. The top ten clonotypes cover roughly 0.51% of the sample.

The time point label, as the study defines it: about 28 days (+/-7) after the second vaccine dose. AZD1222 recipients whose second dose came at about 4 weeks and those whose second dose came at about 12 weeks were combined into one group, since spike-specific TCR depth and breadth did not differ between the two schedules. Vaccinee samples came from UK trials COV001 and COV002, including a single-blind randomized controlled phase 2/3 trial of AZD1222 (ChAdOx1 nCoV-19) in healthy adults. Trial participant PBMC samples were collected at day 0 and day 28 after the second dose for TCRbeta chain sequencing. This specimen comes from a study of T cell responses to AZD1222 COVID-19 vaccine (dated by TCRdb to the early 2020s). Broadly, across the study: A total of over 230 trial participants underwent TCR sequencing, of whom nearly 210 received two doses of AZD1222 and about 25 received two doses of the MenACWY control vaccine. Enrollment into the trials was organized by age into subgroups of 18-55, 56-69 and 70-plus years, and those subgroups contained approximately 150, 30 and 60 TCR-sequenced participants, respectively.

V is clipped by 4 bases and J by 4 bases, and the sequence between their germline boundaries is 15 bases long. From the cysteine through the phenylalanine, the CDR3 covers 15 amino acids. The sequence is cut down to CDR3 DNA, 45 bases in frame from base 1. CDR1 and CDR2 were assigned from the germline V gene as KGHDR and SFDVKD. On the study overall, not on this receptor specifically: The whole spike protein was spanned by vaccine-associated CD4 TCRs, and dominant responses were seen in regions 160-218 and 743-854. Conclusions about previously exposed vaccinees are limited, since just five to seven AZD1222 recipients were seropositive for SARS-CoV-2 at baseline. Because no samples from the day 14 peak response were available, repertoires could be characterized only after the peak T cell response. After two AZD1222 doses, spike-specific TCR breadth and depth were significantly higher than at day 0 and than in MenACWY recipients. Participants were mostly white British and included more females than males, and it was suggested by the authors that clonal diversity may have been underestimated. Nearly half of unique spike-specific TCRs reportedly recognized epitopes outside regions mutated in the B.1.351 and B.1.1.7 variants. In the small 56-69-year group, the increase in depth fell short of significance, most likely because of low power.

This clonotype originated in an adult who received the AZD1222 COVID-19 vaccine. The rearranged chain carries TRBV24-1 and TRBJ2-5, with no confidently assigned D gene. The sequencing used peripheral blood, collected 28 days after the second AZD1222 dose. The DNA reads TGTGCCACCAGTGACCCCACTGGGTCGGGAGAGACCCAGTACTTC. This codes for CATSDPTGSGETQYF.